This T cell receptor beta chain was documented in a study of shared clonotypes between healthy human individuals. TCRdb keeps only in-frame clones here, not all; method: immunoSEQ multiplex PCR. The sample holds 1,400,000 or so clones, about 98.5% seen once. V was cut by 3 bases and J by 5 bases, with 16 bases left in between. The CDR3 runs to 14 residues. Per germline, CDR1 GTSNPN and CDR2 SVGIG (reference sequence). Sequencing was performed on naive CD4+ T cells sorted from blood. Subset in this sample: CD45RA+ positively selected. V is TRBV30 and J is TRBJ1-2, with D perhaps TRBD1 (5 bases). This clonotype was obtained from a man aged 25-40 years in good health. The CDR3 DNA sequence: TGTGCCTGGAGGTCTAGAGTGAGGGGTTATGGCTACACCTTC. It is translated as CAWRSRVRGYGYTF.